This TCR beta chain was identified in a study of regulatory T cells in long-lasting Graves disease. The CDR3 length is 15 residues. Trimming removed 7 bases at V and 2 bases at J, with 16 bases between. Germline lookup yields CDR1 KGHDR and CDR2 SFDVKD. Time point defined: persistent/refractory GD, antithyroid drugs over 5 years with positive TRAb. Scientists built the TCR library using RNA that was extracted from PBMCs. This clonotype was counted only a few times. Relying on iRepertoire HTBI primers and Arm-PCR of CDR3 regions, the team built TCR beta libraries. From the multiplex PCR reads, TCRdb called clonotypes with MiXCR, one entry per CDR3 protein. The table includes roughly 500,000 distinct CDR3 sequences, 20% to 25% detected once.

The sequenced sample was peripheral blood mononuclear cells (PBMCs), obtained when the disease was refractory, from a patient treated with antithyroid drugs. This receptor was taken from a female donor with Graves disease. The chain couples TRBV24-1 to TRBJ2-5; possibly TRBD1 or TRBD2 for D (6 bases each). The CDR3 loop is CATRPSWGAQETQYF. CDR3 nucleotide sequence: TGTGCCACCAGGCCTTCTTGGGGGGCTCAAGAGACCCAGTACTTC.